These 14 T cell receptor beta chains originate from one sample sequenced in a study of shared T cell receptors in the human thymus listed by TCRdb under 2021. Receptor libraries were prepared by the immunoSEQ multiplex PCR assay. TCRdb obtained this table from immuneACCESS and retained in-frame rearrangements with V and J assigned. These tables miss some clones; where compared with another copy, unresolved V genes account for less than half of the shortfall, and the remainder is unexplained. The sample data list about 380,000 clones, and more than 85% of these were observed just once. The ten biggest clones cover roughly 0.021% of the sample. Sequenced input: thymocytes. The receptors here all came from a human donor.

In its sample, this clone was seen once. DNA for the CDR3: TGTGCCAGCAGCACCAGGGACACTAACTATGGCTACACCTTC. It is translated as CASSTRDTNYGYTF. This rearrangement joins TRBV14 to TRBJ1-2; weak D call: TRBD1 (6 bases). The CDR3 consists of 14 residues. The V and J ends lost 5 bases and 0 bases respectively, with 10 bases between them. Looked up from germline, CDR1 is SGHDN and CDR2 is FVKESK.

The rearrangement joins TRBV4-1 to TRBJ2-4, with D maybe TRBD1 (6 bases). V was cut by 11 bases and J by 8 bases, with 13 bases left in between. Germline CDR1 is MGHRA and CDR2 is YSYEKL. The length of the CDR3 is 11 residues. In DNA, the CDR3 is TGCGCCGTTCAGACAGGAGACATTCAGTACTTC. Protein sequence: CAVQTGDIQYF.

V and J are TRBV7-2 and TRBJ2-1; TRBD2 matches 8 bases. CDR1 SGHTA and CDR2 FQGNSA come from the germline V gene. This CDR3 contains 14 residues. V shed 5 bases, J shed 8 bases, and the junction held 8 bases outside the gene matches. As DNA, the CDR3 is TGTGCCAGCAGCCCACCGGGACTAGACGATGAGCAGTTCTTC. As protein: CASSPPGLDDEQFF.

The rearrangement links TRBV4-3 to TRBJ2-7, with 9 bases fitting TRBD2. Trimming took 0 bases from V and 0 from J; bases not matched to a gene: 6. Germline loops: CDR1 LGHNA, CDR2 YSLEER. CDR3 size: 17 residues. Here the CDR3 DNA reads TGCGCCAGCAGCCAAGACCTAGCGGGACCCCTCTCCTACGAGCAGTACTTC. It specifies CASSQDLAGPLSYEQYF.

The chain combines TRBV4-3 with TRBJ2-1; TRBD2 matches at 16 bases. There are 17 residues in the CDR3. Germline V lookup: CDR1 LGHNA, CDR2 YSLEER. With 1 base clipped from V and 8 bases from J, the junction kept 5 bases outside the gene matches. In DNA, the CDR3 is TGCGCCAGCAGCCAAGGAGGGACTAGCGGGAGGGGGGATGAGCAGTTCTTC. As protein: CASSQGGTSGRGDEQFF.

The rearrangement links TRBV9 to TRBJ2-1; D is tentatively TRBD1 or TRBD2 (5 bases each). The germline V gene has CDR1 SGDLS and CDR2 YYNGEE. V was pared by 0 bases and J by 1 base, with 14 bases between. The CDR3 runs 17 residues. The CDR3 protein is CASSVGDHHASYNEQFF. DNA for the CDR3: TGTGCCAGCAGCGTAGGGGACCACCATGCTTCCTACAATGAGCAGTTCTTC.

The chain links TRBV5-1 to TRBJ2-1, with TRBD2 matching 10 bases. Trimming cost V 1 base and J 7 bases; bases outside gene matches: 8. There are 16 residues in the CDR3. Germline-derived CDR1 and CDR2 are SGHRS and YFSETQ. The CDR3 here is CASSLNRLAGANEQFF. The CDR3 bases are TGCGCCAGCAGCTTGAATCGGCTAGCGGGAGCAAATGAGCAGTTCTTC.

The chain recombines TRBV28 with TRBJ2-7; 8 bases agree with TRBD2. The CDR3 is 18 residues long. The germline V gene has CDR1 MDHEN and CDR2 SYDVKM. The V and J ends lost 1 base and 0 bases, in that order; junction bases with no gene match: 11. The CDR3 loop reads CASSLSGGRCSFSYEQYF. The DNA for the CDR3 is TGTGCCAGCAGTTTATCGGGGGGGAGGTGCAGTTTCTCCTACGAGCAGTACTTC.

J is TRBJ1-5 and V is TRBV6-8; the D gene is possibly TRBD1 (6 bases). The V end was cut by 2 bases, the J end by 4 bases, with 9 bases between. CDR1 is MNHGY, CDR2 SAAAGT, per germline. The CDR3 has 14 residues. CDR3 bases: TGTGCCAGCAGTTACGGACAGCTTAATCAGCCCCAGCATTTT. This gives the protein CASSYGQLNQPQHF.

Details on this clone: Different DNA sequences within this sample yield the same CDR3. The chain carries TRBV9 and TRBJ1-3, with D hard to call. Germline V gene lookup returns CDR1 SGDLS and CDR2 YYNGEE. Trimming stripped 2 bases from V and 0 bases from J, with 6 bases between. The CDR3 covers 14 residues. CDR3 in DNA: TGTGCCAGCAGCGTGCTGGGCTCTGGAAACACCATATATTTT. The encoded protein is CASSVLGSGNTIYF.

The rearrangement links TRBV28 to TRBJ1-4; 9 bases line up with TRBD1. The germline CDR1 and CDR2 sequences are MDHEN and SYDVKM. Unmatched junction bases numbered 4, after V lost 4 bases and J lost 10 bases. This CDR3 region has 13 residues. CDR3 amino acids: CASSSGTGTKLFF. The CDR3 region has the DNA TGTGCCAGCAGTTCCGGGACAGGGACAAAACTGTTTTTT.

The rearrangement uses TRBV5-8 and TRBJ1-1; D is uncertain. Between the trimmed V and J ends, which lost 0 bases and 8 bases, there was a span of 11 bases. There are 13 residues in the CDR3. Per germline, CDR1 SGHTS and CDR2 YDEGEE. The DNA of the CDR3 is TGTGCCAGCAGCTTGGTACGGGGAGAGGAAGCTTTCTTT. It translates to CASSLVRGEEAFF.

The V call is TRBV18, the J call TRBJ2-1, with 7 bases aligning to TRBD2. The CDR3 has 15 amino acids. Losses at the gene ends were 3 bases for V and 3 bases for J; bases not matched to a gene: 5. Germline values: CDR1 KGHSH, CDR2 LQKENI. CDR3 sequence reads: CASSPGLVYYNEQFF. CDR3 nucleotide sequence: TGTGCCAGCTCACCTGGACTAGTGTACTACAATGAGCAGTTCTTC.

The J gene is TRBJ1-4, the V gene TRBV5-1; D not resolved. The germline CDR1 and CDR2 sequences are SGHRS and YFSETQ. The CDR3 sequence is 13 residues long. The germline V and J ends were trimmed by 4 bases and 2 bases, with 6 bases remaining between them. CDR3 nucleotide sequence: TGCGCCAGCAGCGGTCATACTAATGAAAAACTGTTTTTT. Translating it yields CASSGHTNEKLFF.